The next 9 T cell receptor beta chains were all read from a single sample in a study of shared clonotypes between healthy human individuals. TCRdb keeps only in-frame clones here, not all; method: immunoSEQ multiplex PCR. The table includes about 2 million clones, 95% detected once. The material sequenced was naive CD4+ T cells sorted from blood. Described subset: CD45RA+ positively selected. These TCRs come from a man aged 18 to 30 in good health.

V gene TRBV15 combines with J gene TRBJ2-7, with 9 bases that match TRBD1. Germline V CDR1 and CDR2: LNHNV, YYDKDF (reference sequence). The CDR3 spans 15 residues. V gave up 4 bases and J gave up 3 bases; unmatched junction bases: 7. The CDR3 coding sequence is TGTGCCACCAGCATTCTGACAGGGGGTCTCTACGAGCAGTACTTC. As protein: CATSILTGGLYEQYF.

This clone was seen repeatedly, ten times or more. The chain employs TRBV5-5 and TRBJ1-5; 7 positions match TRBD1. Germline trimming cut 2 bases from V and 2 bases from J; bases unmatched to any gene: 4. CDR3 length: 15 amino acids. Looked up from germline, CDR1 is SGHKS and CDR2 is YYEKEE (reference sequence). As DNA, the CDR3 is TGTGCCAGCAGCTTAGGAGGGACAGGCAATCAGCCCCAGCATTTT. As protein: CASSLGGTGNQPQHF.

The chain combines TRBV18 with TRBJ1-2; D call uncertain. The germline V gene has CDR1 KGHSH and CDR2 LQKENI. CDR3 length equals 14 residues. Deletions cut 3 bases from V and 1 base from J, with 9 bases between. The CDR3 reads CASSPSSDNYGYTF. The CDR3 DNA is TGTGCCAGCTCACCCTCCAGCGATAACTATGGCTACACCTTC.

J is TRBJ2-2 and V is TRBV30, with TRBD1 matching over 9 bases. The CDR3 spans 15 residues. CDR1 is GTSNPN, CDR2 SVGIG, per germline (reference sequence). V gave up 3 bases and J gave up 5 bases; unmatched junction bases: 7. Written as DNA, the CDR3 is TGTGCCTGGAGCGGACAGGGGAAGAGAACCGGGGAGCTGTTTTTT. Translated, it gives CAWSGQGKRTGELFF. Full variable domain (rest looked up from reference TRBV30 and TRBJ2-2): SQTIHQWPATLVQPVGSPLSLECTVEGTSNPNLYWYRQAAGRGLQLLFYSVGIGQISSEVPQNLSASRPQDRQFILSSKKLLLSDSGFYLCAWSGQGKRTGELFFGEGSRLTVL.

A remark on this clone: The same CDR3 arises from other DNA sequences in this sample as well. The chain combines TRBV7-9 with TRBJ2-1, with 9 bases aligning to TRBD2. This CDR3 region has 15 residues. V was pared by 1 base and J by 3 bases, with 1 base of the junction left unmatched. Germline V lookup: CDR1 SEHNR, CDR2 FQNEAQ (reference sequence). The CDR3 DNA follows: TGTGCCAGCAGCTTAGGGACTAGCGTCTACAATGAGCAGTTCTTC. Translation: CASSLGTSVYNEQFF. The complete variable domain, with remaining parts taken from reference TRBV7-9 and TRBJ2-1, reads DTGVSQNPRHKITKRGQNVTFRCDPISEHNRLYWYRQTLGQGPEFLTYFQNEAQLEKSRLLSDRFSAERPKGSFSTLEIQRTEQGDSAMYLCASSLGTSVYNEQFFGPGTRLTVL.

The chain uses TRBV10-3 and TRBJ2-1; TRBD2 matches at 9 bases. The CDR3 runs 13 residues. The ends lost 7 bases at V and 9 bases at J; junction bases unmatched: 7. CDR1 is ENHRY, CDR2 SYGVKD, per germline. As DNA, the CDR3 is TGTGCCATCATGTCTAGCGGGGTGGGTGAGCAGTTCTTC. Protein: CAIMSSGVGEQFF.

This rearrangement joins TRBV7-9 to TRBJ1-1, with D possibly being TRBD1 (5 bases). The germline V and J ends were trimmed by 4 bases and 1 base, with 13 bases remaining between them. The CDR3 is made up of 15 amino acids. Germline V CDR1 and CDR2: SEHNR, FQNEAQ (reference sequence). CDR3 bases: TGTGCCAGCAGCTATTCCAGGGCGGGGAACACTGAAGCTTTCTTT. Amino acids: CASSYSRAGNTEAFF. Supplemented by reference TRBV7-9 and TRBJ1-1, the full variable domain reads DTGVSQNPRHKITKRGQNVTFRCDPISEHNRLYWYRQTLGQGPEFLTYFQNEAQLEKSRLLSDRFSAERPKGSFSTLEIQRTEQGDSAMYLCASSYSRAGNTEAFFGQGTRLTVV.

Worth noting for this clone: Other DNA sequences within the sample encode an identical CDR3. This chain uses TRBV6-5 with TRBJ1-2; a weak D match, TRBD1 (6 bases). CDR1 and CDR2 (germline): MNHEY, SVGAGI. This CDR3 has 12 residues. The ends were cut back, 4 bases at V and 8 bases at J, with 11 bases in the middle. The CDR3 DNA reads as TGTGCCAGCAGTTCCAGGGGAGGCGGCTACACCTTC. Translating gives CASSSRGGGYTF.

The chain links TRBV27 to TRBJ2-3, with D perhaps matching TRBD2 (5 bases). Germline values: CDR1 MNHEY, CDR2 SMNVEV (reference sequence). V shed 6 bases and J shed 2 bases, with 15 bases lying between them. CDR3 length: 15 residues. The CDR3: CASSTDFPNTDTQYF. Written as DNA, the CDR3 is TGTGCCAGCAGCACGGACTTCCCCAACACAGATACGCAGTATTTT.